This T cell receptor beta chain came from a study of spatial heterogeneity in lung cancer. TCRdb reprocessed the 5' RACE reads with MiXCR, giving one entry per CDR3 protein. The data show hundreds of distinct CDR3 sequences, about 20% seen once. The CDR3 runs to 14 residues. V lost 1 base and J 2 bases, leaving 6 bases between the germline ends. CDR1 SGHDN and CDR2 FVKESK come from the germline V gene. The time point denotes: sample taken at primary tumor resection. This clonotype was obtained from a male donor with early-stage non-small cell lung cancer. V usage is TRBV14 and J usage is TRBJ2-1, with D uncertain. The sample here was normal lung tissue next to the tumor, taken at surgery. CDR3 in amino acids: CASSQVAPYNEQFF. DNA of the CDR3: TGTGCCAGCAGCCAAGTTGCCCCCTACAATGAGCAGTTCTTC.